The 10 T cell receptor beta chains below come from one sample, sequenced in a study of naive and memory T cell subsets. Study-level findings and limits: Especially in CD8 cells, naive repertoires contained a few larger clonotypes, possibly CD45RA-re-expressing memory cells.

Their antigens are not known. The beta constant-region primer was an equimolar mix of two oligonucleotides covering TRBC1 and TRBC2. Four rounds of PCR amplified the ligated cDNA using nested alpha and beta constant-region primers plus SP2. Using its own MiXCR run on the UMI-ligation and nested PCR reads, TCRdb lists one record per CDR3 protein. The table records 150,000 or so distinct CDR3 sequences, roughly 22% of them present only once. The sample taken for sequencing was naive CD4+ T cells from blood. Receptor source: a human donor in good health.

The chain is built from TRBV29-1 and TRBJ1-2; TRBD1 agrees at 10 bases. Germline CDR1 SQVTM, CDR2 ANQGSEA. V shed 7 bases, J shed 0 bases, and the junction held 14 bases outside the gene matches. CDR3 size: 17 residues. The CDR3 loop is CSARTGGRNVANYGYTF. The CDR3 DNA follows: TGCAGCGCCCGGACAGGGGGTCGGAACGTAGCTAACTATGGCTACACCTTC.

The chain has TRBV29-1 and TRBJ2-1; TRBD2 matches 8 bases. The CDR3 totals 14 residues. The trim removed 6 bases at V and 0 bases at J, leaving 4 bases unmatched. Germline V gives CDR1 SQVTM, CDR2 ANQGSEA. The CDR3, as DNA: TGCAGCGTGACAAGCGGGAGCTCCTACAATGAGCAGTTCTTC. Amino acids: CSVTSGSSYNEQFF.

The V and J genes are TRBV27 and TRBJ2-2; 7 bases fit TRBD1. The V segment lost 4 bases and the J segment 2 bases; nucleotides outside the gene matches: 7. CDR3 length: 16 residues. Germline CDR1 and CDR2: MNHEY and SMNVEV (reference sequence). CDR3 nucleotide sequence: TGTGCCAGCAGTTCAAAACAGGGGACAAACACCGGGGAGCTGTTTTTT. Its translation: CASSSKQGTNTGELFF.

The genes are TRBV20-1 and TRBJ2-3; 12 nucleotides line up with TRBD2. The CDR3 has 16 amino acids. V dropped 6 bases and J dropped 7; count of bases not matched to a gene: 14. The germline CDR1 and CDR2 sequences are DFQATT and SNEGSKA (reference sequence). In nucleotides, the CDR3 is TGCAGTGCCGAGGACTTCGGGACTAGCGGGCGCTATACGCAGTATTTT. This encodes CSAEDFGTSGRYTQYF.

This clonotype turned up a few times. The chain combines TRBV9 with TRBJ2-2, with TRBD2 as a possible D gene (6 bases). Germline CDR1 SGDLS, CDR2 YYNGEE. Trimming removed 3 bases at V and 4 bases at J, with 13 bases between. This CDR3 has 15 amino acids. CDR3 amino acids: CASSARLVGTGELFF. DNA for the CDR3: TGTGCCAGCAGCGCCAGACTAGTTGGCACCGGGGAGCTGTTTTTT.

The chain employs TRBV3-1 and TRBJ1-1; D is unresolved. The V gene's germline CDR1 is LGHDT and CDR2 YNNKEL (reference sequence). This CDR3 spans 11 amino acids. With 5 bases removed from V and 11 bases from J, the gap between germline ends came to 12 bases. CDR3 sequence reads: CASSSGVLAFF. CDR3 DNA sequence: TGTGCCAGCAGCTCGGGCGTCTTGGCTTTCTTT.

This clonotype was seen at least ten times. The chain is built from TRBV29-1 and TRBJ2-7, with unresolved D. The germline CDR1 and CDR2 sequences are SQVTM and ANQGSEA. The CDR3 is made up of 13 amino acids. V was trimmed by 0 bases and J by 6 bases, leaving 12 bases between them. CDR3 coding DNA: TGCAGCGTTGAAGATCAAGGGCGCGGCGAGCAGTACTTC. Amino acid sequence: CSVEDQGRGEQYF.

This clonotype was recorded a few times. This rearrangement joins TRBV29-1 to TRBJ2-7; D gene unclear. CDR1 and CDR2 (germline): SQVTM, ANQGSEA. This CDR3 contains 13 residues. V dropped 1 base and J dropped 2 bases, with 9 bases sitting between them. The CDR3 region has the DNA TGCAGCGTTGAAGCGGACCCAACCTACGAGCAGTACTTC. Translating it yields CSVEADPTYEQYF.

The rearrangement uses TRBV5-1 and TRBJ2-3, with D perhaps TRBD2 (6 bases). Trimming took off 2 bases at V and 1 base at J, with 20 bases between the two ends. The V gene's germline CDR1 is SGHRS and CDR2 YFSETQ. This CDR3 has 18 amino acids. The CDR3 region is CASSFVPTGGIGTDTQYF. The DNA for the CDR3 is TGCGCCAGCAGCTTCGTTCCAACCGGCGGGATTGGCACAGATACGCAGTATTTT.

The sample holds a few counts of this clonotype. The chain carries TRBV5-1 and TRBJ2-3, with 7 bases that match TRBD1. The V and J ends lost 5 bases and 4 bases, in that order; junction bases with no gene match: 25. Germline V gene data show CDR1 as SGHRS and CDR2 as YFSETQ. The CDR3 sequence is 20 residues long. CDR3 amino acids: CASRLRSGRGSTRAADTQYF. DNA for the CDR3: TGCGCCAGCAGGCTCAGATCAGGCAGGGGGTCGACCCGGGCGGCAGATACGCAGTATTTT.